This T cell receptor (beta chain) is from a study of shared clonotypes between healthy human individuals. Comment on this clone: Its target is unknown.

Method: immunoSEQ multiplex PCR; TCRdb's copy keeps in-frame clones and lacks some. The table shows about 990,000 clones, with approximately 80% occurring only once. The CDR3 loop spans 14 amino acids. V was clipped by 5 bases and J by 8 bases, with 16 bases between them. Germline V gene data show CDR1 as MDHEN and CDR2 as SYDVKM. Study-wide points: With a handful of donors compared, around 4.7% of naive CD4 clonotypes were shared. The study generally estimated greater richness for naive than memory subsets.

CD45RA+ naive and CD45RA-negative memory subsets were separated from CD4+ cells. This TCR derives from a man aged 18 to 30 in good health. Some clones in this sample may be carry-over from other donors' samples. This chain uses TRBV28 with TRBJ1-5; tentatively, D is TRBD1 (6 bases). Sequences were obtained from memory CD4+ T cells from PBMCs. Described subset: CD45RA-negative fraction. CDR3 loop: CASSTRQGLKPQHF. Written as DNA, the CDR3 is TGTGCCAGCAGTACCCGGCAGGGGTTGAAGCCCCAGCATTTT.